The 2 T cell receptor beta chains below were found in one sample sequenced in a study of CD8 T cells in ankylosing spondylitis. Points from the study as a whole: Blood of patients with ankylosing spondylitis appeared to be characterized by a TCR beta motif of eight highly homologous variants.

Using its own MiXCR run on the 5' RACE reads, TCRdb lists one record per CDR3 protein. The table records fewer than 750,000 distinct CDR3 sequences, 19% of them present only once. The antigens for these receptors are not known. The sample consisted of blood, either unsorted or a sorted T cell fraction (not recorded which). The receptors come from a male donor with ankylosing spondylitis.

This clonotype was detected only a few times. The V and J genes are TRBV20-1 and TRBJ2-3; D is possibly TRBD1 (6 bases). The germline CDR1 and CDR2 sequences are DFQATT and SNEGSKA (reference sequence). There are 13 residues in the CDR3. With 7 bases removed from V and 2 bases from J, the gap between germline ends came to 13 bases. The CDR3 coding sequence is TGCAGTGGTGGGGGCAGTCACACAGATACGCAGTATTTT. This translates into CSGGGSHTDTQYF.

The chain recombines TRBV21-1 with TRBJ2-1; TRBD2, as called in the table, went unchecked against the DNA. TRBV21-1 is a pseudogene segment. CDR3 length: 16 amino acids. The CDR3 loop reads CASSKATSGGYNEQFF. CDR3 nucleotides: TGTGCCAGCAGCAAAGCAACTAGCGGGGGGTACAATGAGCAGTTCTTC.